A few counts support the clone carrying this T cell receptor beta chain. This PCR relied on a set of 60 Vbeta primers and 13 Jbeta primers. Clones were read by immunoSEQ multiplex PCR, and TCRdb kept only the in-frame ones, dropping some. This table holds 150,000 to 200,000 clones, 65% to 80% found once. V gave up 3 bases and J gave up 8 bases, with 8 bases separating them. The CDR3 sequence is 13 residues long. Looked up from germline, CDR1 is SEHNR and CDR2 is FQNEAQ (reference sequence). The data originate from a study of cytomegalovirus exposure and HLA in healthy donors. Sequencing was done on a sample of PBMCs. This chain uses TRBV7-9 with TRBJ1-6; D remains ambiguous. The receptor's source is a woman aged 35 to 49 in good health and CMV-seropositive. CDR3: CASSLNSDSPLHF. The CDR3 nucleotides read TGTGCCAGCAGCTTGAACAGTGATTCACCCCTCCACTTT. Using reference TRBV7-9 and TRBJ1-6 for the parts outside the CDR3, the full variable domain is DTGVSQNPRHKITKRGQNVTFRCDPISEHNRLYWYRQTLGQGPEFLTYFQNEAQLEKSRLLSDRFSAERPKGSFSTLEIQRTEQGDSAMYLCASSLNSDSPLHFGNGTRLTVT.